A single sample gave rise to the 15 T cell receptor beta chains below, sequenced in a study of cytomegalovirus exposure and HLA in healthy donors. The PCR was carried out with 60 Vbeta primers and 13 Jbeta primers. TCRdb's table, derived via immunoSEQ multiplex PCR, lists solely in-frame clones and lacks some. The sample has some 120,000 clones. The sample was PBMCs. The receptors shown here come from a woman aged 55-70 years in good health and CMV-seronegative.

V and J are TRBV20-1 and TRBJ1-1; D gene ambiguous. Trimming removed 2 bases at V and 3 bases at J, with 4 bases between. The CDR3 runs to 11 residues. Germline CDR1 and CDR2: DFQATT and SNEGSKA (reference sequence). CDR3 sequence: CSARLDTEAFF. The DNA of the CDR3 is TGCAGTGCTAGACTAGACACTGAAGCTTTCTTT.

This rearrangement joins TRBV9 to TRBJ1-1; D is uncertain. Trimming removed 1 base at V and 4 bases at J, with 11 bases between. This CDR3 contains 14 residues. The V gene's germline CDR1 is SGDLS and CDR2 YYNGEE. In nucleotides, the CDR3 is TGTGCCAGCAGCGTAAGCAGCGTCTTCACTGAAGCTTTCTTT. Protein: CASSVSSVFTEAFF.

This rearrangement joins TRBV18 to TRBJ2-5, with 10 nucleotides matching TRBD2. The ends lost 8 bases at V and 2 bases at J; junction bases unmatched: 5. Germline CDR1 is KGHSH and CDR2 is LQKENI. The CDR3 has 14 residues. The CDR3 protein is CASALAGVQETQYF. DNA of the CDR3: TGTGCCAGCGCTCTAGCGGGAGTACAAGAGACCCAGTACTTC.

The chain employs TRBV6-1 and TRBJ2-3; 8 bases are shared with TRBD2. Trimming at V came to 4 bases and at J to 2 bases, leaving 5 bases not matched to a gene. Per germline, CDR1 MNHNS and CDR2 SASEGT. The CDR3 spans 15 residues. CDR3 region: CASSAAGGITDTQYF. Written as DNA, the CDR3 is TGTGCCAGCAGTGCGGCGGGGGGTATCACAGATACGCAGTATTTT.

This sequence joins TRBV5-1 and TRBJ2-3; 10 nucleotides match TRBD2. V was pared by 0 bases and J by 3 bases, with 10 bases of the junction left unmatched. CDR1 and CDR2 (germline): SGHRS, YFSETQ. The CDR3 is made up of 18 amino acids. CDR3 nucleotides: TGCGCCAGCAGCTTGGTAAAGCGGGGGGGCCTACCGACAGATACGCAGTATTTT. Protein sequence: CASSLVKRGGLPTDTQYF.

The chain carries TRBV11-2 and TRBJ2-4; 7 bases line up with TRBD1. This CDR3 spans 16 amino acids. The V gene end was trimmed by 5 bases and the J gene end by 2 bases; junction bases not matched to a gene: 9. Germline V gene sequence: CDR1 SGHAT, CDR2 FQNNGV. CDR3 DNA: TGTGCCAGCAGCAAAACACAGGGGATGACCAAAAACATTCAGTACTTC. It codes for CASSKTQGMTKNIQYF. Looking up the rest from reference TRBV11-2 and TRBJ2-4 gives the full variable domain: EAGVAQSPRYKIIEKRQSVAFWCNPISGHATLYWYQQILGQGPKLLIQFQNNGVVDDSQLPKDRFSAERLKGVDSTLKIQPAKLEDSAVYLCASSKTQGMTKNIQYFGAGTRLSVL.

This chain connects TRBV28 to TRBJ1-2; 7 nucleotides align to TRBD1. This CDR3 is 13 amino acids long. The ends lost 6 bases at V and 5 bases at J; junction bases unmatched: 6. Germline CDR1 is MDHEN and CDR2 is SYDVKM. The CDR3 here is CASSLTGVYGYTF. Written as DNA, the CDR3 is TGTGCCAGCAGCCTCACAGGGGTATATGGCTACACCTTC.

The chain recombines TRBV5-4 with TRBJ2-2; unclear D gene. The ends were cut back, 1 base at V and 0 bases at J, with 7 bases in the middle. CDR3 size: 15 residues. From germline, CDR1 is SGHNT and CDR2 YYREEE (reference sequence). The CDR3: CASSLWQTNTGELFF. The CDR3 coding sequence is TGTGCCAGCAGCTTGTGGCAGACGAACACCGGGGAGCTGTTTTTT.

The J gene is TRBJ2-2, the V gene TRBV4-1; D is unclear. Per germline, CDR1 MGHRA and CDR2 YSYEKL. Trimming shortened V by 4 bases and J by 7 bases, and 13 bases separated the two germline ends. This CDR3 spans 14 amino acids. The CDR3 is CASSRDRSFGELFF. The CDR3 nucleotides read TGCGCCAGCAGCCGAGACCGAAGCTTCGGGGAGCTGTTTTTT.

The chain joins TRBV10-3 to TRBJ1-1; no firm D call. Trimming removed 11 bases at V and 3 bases at J, with 16 bases between. The CDR3 is made up of 13 amino acids. The germline CDR1 and CDR2 sequences are ENHRY and SYGVKD. This CDR3 reads CAARRNSDTEAFF. The CDR3 region has the DNA TGTGCCGCGAGGCGGAATTCGGACACTGAAGCTTTCTTT.

Note on this clone: Other DNA sequences in this specimen translate into the identical CDR3. This sequence joins TRBV5-1 and TRBJ2-1, with D unclear. V lost 3 bases and J lost 6, with 4 bases in between. CDR3 length: 11 amino acids. Per the germline V gene, CDR1 is SGHRS and CDR2 is YFSETQ. Here the CDR3 reads CASSSLNEQFF. As DNA, the CDR3 is TGCGCCAGCAGCTCCCTCAATGAGCAGTTCTTC.

The V gene is TRBV5-5, the J gene TRBJ2-5, with D possibly TRBD2 on 5 matching bases. Germline V gives CDR1 SGHKS, CDR2 YYEKEE (reference sequence). V was clipped by 0 bases and J by 4 bases, with 10 bases between them. CDR3 length equals 14 residues. CDR3 sequence reads: CASSLAGIRETQYF. DNA of the CDR3: TGTGCCAGCAGCTTGGCCGGGATCAGAGAGACCCAGTACTTC.

CDR3 region: CASSLEGNGQGYEQYF. Written as DNA, the CDR3 is TGTGCCAGCAGCTTAGAAGGTAATGGACAGGGTTACGAGCAGTACTTC. V gene TRBV7-2 combines with J gene TRBJ2-7; 8 nucleotides agree with TRBD1. Germline V gene data show CDR1 as SGHTA and CDR2 as FQGNSA. V trimming: 1 base; J trimming: 4 bases; junction bases outside the gene matches: 9. CDR3 length: 16 residues.

The gene calls are TRBV6-1 and TRBJ1-1, with a tentative D call TRBD1 (6 bases). Trimming cost V 5 bases and J 1 base, with 14 bases left between them. Germline V CDR1 and CDR2: MNHNS, SASEGT. This CDR3 contains 15 residues. CDR3 loop: CASSPGTSGNTEAFF. The CDR3 DNA sequence: TGTGCCAGCAGTCCCGGGACAAGCGGGAACACTGAAGCTTTCTTT.

The V call is TRBV28, the J call TRBJ1-2, with TRBD1 matching 7 bases. The V segment lost 6 bases and the J segment 1 base; nucleotides outside the gene matches: 8. The CDR3 is 15 amino acids. From germline, CDR1 is MDHEN and CDR2 SYDVKM. The CDR3 region has the DNA TGTGCCAGCAGGCGGCGGGACAGTGATAACTATGGCTACACCTTC. It is translated as CASRRRDSDNYGYTF.